This TCR beta chain was captured in a study of T cells in Graves' hyperthyroidism and ophthalmopathy. The study, taken as a whole, reports: Prediction of ophthalmopathy progression came a median 6.5 months pre-onset. Among clonotypes expanded in thyroid above 0.001, most were also found in blood.

Authors of the study amplified TCR beta CDR3 regions from RNA transcripts. During a first-round RT-PCR of the TCR CDR3, the HTBI primer set was used. TCRdb independently ran MiXCR on the multiplex PCR reads; one entry per CDR3 protein. Among a few hundred thousand distinct CDR3 sequences, over 10% were seen once, and the ten largest hold 9.2%. This clonotype has just a few counts. The antigen remains unidentified. Patients aged 18 to 65 with hyperthyroidism were newly diagnosed, with duration under 2 months. The source of the PBMCs was about 10 ml of fresh peripheral blood. The sequence was obtained from a woman under 30 with Graves' hyperthyroidism. What was sequenced was blood.

The CDR3 here is CASSWIAANEQFF. The CDR3 coding sequence is TGTGCCAGCAGTTGGATAGCGGCCAATGAGCAGTTCTTC. The chain joins TRBV6-1 to TRBJ2-1; D may be TRBD2 (6 bases). The CDR3 has 13 residues. V was pared by 5 bases and J by 6 bases, with 11 bases between. Germline-derived CDR1 and CDR2 are MNHNS and SASEGT.